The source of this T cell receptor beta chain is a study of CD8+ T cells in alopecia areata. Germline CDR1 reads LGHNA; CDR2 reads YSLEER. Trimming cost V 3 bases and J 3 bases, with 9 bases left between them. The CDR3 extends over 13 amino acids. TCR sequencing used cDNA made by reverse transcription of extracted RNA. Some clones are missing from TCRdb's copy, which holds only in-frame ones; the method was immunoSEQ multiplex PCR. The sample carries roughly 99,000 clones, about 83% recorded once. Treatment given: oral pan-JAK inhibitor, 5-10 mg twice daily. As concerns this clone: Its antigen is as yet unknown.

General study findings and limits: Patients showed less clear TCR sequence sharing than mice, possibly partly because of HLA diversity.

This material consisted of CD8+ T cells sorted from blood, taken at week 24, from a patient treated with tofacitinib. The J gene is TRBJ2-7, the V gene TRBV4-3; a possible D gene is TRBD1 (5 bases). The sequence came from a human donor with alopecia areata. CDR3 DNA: TGCGCCAGCAGCCAGGGCAGGGTCTACGAGCAGTACTTC. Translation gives CASSQGRVYEQYF.